The 18 T cell receptor beta chains listed next were all sequenced from one sample in a study of post-analysis software for immune sequencing data. Whole-study results and caveats: Four to six TRBV segments were more frequent in patients than controls; TRBV5-6, TRBV5-1 and TRBV20-1 belonged to this group.

Antigens of these TCRs are unknown. Researchers reported that TCR beta cDNA libraries carried unique molecular identifiers. MiXCR, applied by TCRdb to the PCR reads, yields one record per CDR3 protein. Among about 540,000 distinct CDR3 sequences listed, under 40% were seen once. The specimen was blood. The receptors come from a girl under 18 with multiple sclerosis.

The rearrangement joins TRBV28 to TRBJ2-5; 7 bases line up with TRBD1. The CDR3 length is 17 residues. Germline-derived CDR1 and CDR2 are MDHEN and SYDVKM. V was pared by 4 bases and J by 4 bases, with 15 bases of the junction left unmatched. The CDR3 region has the DNA TGTGCCAGCAGTTGGGGAAGTTCCCCACAGGGGTTAGAGACCCAGTACTTC. It is translated as CASSWGSSPQGLETQYF.

The rearrangement joins TRBV4-1 to TRBJ1-4; D might be TRBD1 (5 bases). CDR3 length: 16 amino acids. The V end lost 1 base, the J end lost 5 bases, and 14 bases lay between the germline ends. Germline CDR1 reads MGHRA; CDR2 reads YSYEKL. The CDR3 region is CASSQGSGPANEKLFF. The DNA for the CDR3 is TGCGCCAGCAGCCAAGGCTCAGGGCCCGCGAATGAAAAACTGTTTTTT.

The rearrangement uses TRBV20-1 and TRBJ1-1; D call uncertain. V gave up 5 bases and J gave up 4 bases, with 14 bases separating them. CDR1 is DFQATT and CDR2 is SNEGSKA in the germline V gene (reference sequence). This CDR3 has 13 amino acids. CDR3 coding DNA: TGCAGTGCTCCGAACGGATCACCCACTGAAGCTTTCTTT. This sequence encodes CSAPNGSPTEAFF.

The chain joins TRBV12-3 or TRBV12-4 to TRBJ1-2; D is unresolved. Trimming took 4 bases from V and 8 from J, leaving 17 bases between them. The CDR3 totals 14 residues. The CDR3 sequence is CASSYDGASPGYTF. CDR3 coding DNA: TGTGCCAGCAGTTACGACGGCGCCAGTCCCGGCTACACCTTC.

This clonotype was seen more than once but under ten times. The chain combines TRBV5-1 with TRBJ1-4, with D perhaps TRBD1 (5 bases). In germline, CDR1 is SGHRS, CDR2 YFSETQ. The V and J ends lost 3 bases and 4 bases respectively, with 13 bases between them. The CDR3 covers 15 residues. The CDR3 region has the DNA TGCGCCAGCAGCTCCCCGGGGACCGATAATGAAAAACTGTTTTTT. This codes for CASSSPGTDNEKLFF.

This clonotype was observed a few times. V usage is TRBV15 and J usage is TRBJ2-3; a possible D gene is TRBD2 (6 bases). Germline V CDR1 and CDR2: LNHNV, YYDKDF (reference sequence). This CDR3 region has 16 residues. V was shortened by 1 base and J by 2 bases, with 13 bases between the two germline ends. In nucleotides, the CDR3 is TGTGCCACCAGCAGAGGGTCGGAGGGGTACACAGATACGCAGTATTTT. It specifies CATSRGSEGYTDTQYF. Complete variable domain (other parts from reference TRBV15 and TRBJ2-3): DAMVIQNPRYQVTQFGKPVTLSCSQTLNHNVMYWYQQKSSQAPKLLFHYYDKDFNNEADTPDNFQSRRPNTSFCFLDIRSPGLGDTAMYLCATSRGSEGYTDTQYFGPGTRLTVL.

This clonotype was detected many times. This rearrangement joins TRBV18 to TRBJ2-3, with D perhaps TRBD2 (6 bases). CDR3 size: 15 residues. Germline loops: CDR1 KGHSH, CDR2 LQKENI. The V end lost 5 bases, the J end lost 1 base, and 13 bases lay between the germline ends. This chain's CDR3 is CASSLAVAGTDTQYF. CDR3 bases: TGTGCCAGCTCATTAGCGGTTGCCGGCACAGATACGCAGTATTTT.

This chain uses TRBV5-1 with TRBJ2-1; 8 bases are a match to TRBD2. Germline V CDR1 and CDR2: SGHRS, YFSETQ. The CDR3 consists of 15 residues. The V segment lost 0 bases and the J segment 6 bases; nucleotides outside the gene matches: 5. The chain's CDR3 is CASSLVGTSSNEQFF. The DNA of the CDR3 is TGCGCCAGCAGCTTGGTGGGGACTAGTTCCAATGAGCAGTTCTTC. The full variable domain, its missing parts supplied by reference TRBV5-1 and TRBJ2-1, is KAGVTQTPRYLIKTRGQQVTLSCSPISGHRSVSWYQQTPGQGLQFLFEYFSETQRNKGNFPGRFSGRQFSNSRSEMNVSTLELGDSALYLCASSLVGTSSNEQFFGPGTRLTVL.

As concerns this clonotype: The junction and the germline gene differ at one end; a read error may be behind it. V gene TRBV6-5 combines with J gene TRBJ2-3, with 8 bases lining up with TRBD1. CDR3 length: 13 residues. Germline CDR1 and CDR2: MNHEY and SVGAGI. This chain's CDR3 is CASRPGGAYTQYF. Written as DNA, the CDR3 is TGCGCCAGCAGGCCAGGGGGCGCGTATACGCAGTATTTT.

The table lists this clonotype with a few counts. The chain is built from TRBV20-1 and TRBJ2-5, with TRBD1 as a possible D gene (5 bases). This CDR3 has 13 residues. V lost 6 bases and J lost 1, with 12 bases in between. Germline CDR1 is DFQATT and CDR2 is SNEGSKA (reference sequence). This CDR3 reads CSALGRGQETQYF. The CDR3 region has the DNA TGCAGTGCCCTGGGTAGGGGCCAAGAGACCCAGTACTTC.

V gene TRBV7-9 combines with J gene TRBJ2-1, with D hard to call. CDR3 length: 14 amino acids. Germline CDR1 SEHNR, CDR2 FQNEAQ (reference sequence). V gave up 5 bases and J gave up 10 bases, with 18 bases separating them. CDR3 in amino acids: CASSPSAGSYEQFF. In DNA form, the CDR3 reads TGTGCCAGCAGCCCGTCGGCAGGTTCCTACGAGCAGTTCTTC.

Turning to this clonotype: Germline is not matched at one junction end, which may reflect a read error. The rearrangement links TRBV9 to TRBJ2-3, with a weak D call TRBD1 (5 bases). Per the germline V gene, CDR1 is SGDLS and CDR2 is YYNGEE. This CDR3 is 14 amino acids long. This chain's CDR3 is CASSVVADTDAQYF. The DNA for the CDR3 is TGTGCCAGCAGCGTAGTCGCGGACACAGATGCGCAGTATTTT.

The V gene is TRBV28, the J gene TRBJ2-1; TRBD1 agrees at 7 bases. Germline V gives CDR1 MDHEN, CDR2 SYDVKM. The CDR3 contains 16 residues. The V segment lost 5 bases and the J segment 8 bases; nucleotides outside the gene matches: 15. CDR3 sequence reads: CASSPTGVKLRYEQFF. The CDR3 DNA follows: TGTGCCAGCAGTCCAACAGGGGTTAAGTTGAGGTATGAGCAGTTCTTC.

This clonotype was observed a handful of times. This chain joins TRBV20-1 and TRBJ1-2, with 9 bases aligning to TRBD1. The J segment lost 3 bases and the V segment lost 3 bases, leaving 14 bases of the junction unmatched. Germline CDR1 is DFQATT and CDR2 is SNEGSKA (reference sequence). The CDR3 runs 17 residues. The CDR3 protein is CSARITGGQPGHYGYTF. CDR3 DNA sequence: TGCAGTGCTAGGATAACAGGGGGCCAACCAGGCCACTATGGCTACACCTTC.

V and J are TRBV7-6 and TRBJ1-6, with a possible D match to TRBD1 (5 bases). V dropped 4 bases and J dropped 9 bases, with 13 bases sitting between them. The CDR3 consists of 14 residues. Germline V CDR1 and CDR2: SGHVS, FNYEAQ. Here the CDR3 reads CASSSQAGGSPLHF. For the CDR3, the DNA is TGTGCCAGCAGCTCTCAGGCTGGGGGTTCACCCCTCCACTTT. Full variable domain (outside the CDR3, taken from reference TRBV7-6 and TRBJ1-6): GAGVSQSPRYKVTKRGQDVALRCDPISGHVSLYWYRQALGQGPEFLTYFNYEAQQDKSGLPNDRFSAERPEGSISTLTIQRTEQRDSAMYRCASSSQAGGSPLHFGNGTRLTVT.

There are many counts of this clonotype. The chain has TRBV5-5 and TRBJ2-7; 11 positions match TRBD2. The CDR3 is made up of 16 amino acids. Germline assignment: CDR1 SGHKS and CDR2 YYEKEE (reference sequence). V shed 0 bases and J 2 bases; nucleotides not matched to a gene: 4. Here the CDR3 reads CASSLELLAGAYEQYF. DNA of the CDR3: TGTGCCAGCAGCTTGGAGTTACTAGCGGGGGCCTACGAGCAGTACTTC.

In this sample, this clonotype turned up a few times. The chain has TRBV7-2 and TRBJ2-7, with 8 bases lining up with TRBD1. V lost 5 bases to trimming and J lost 4 bases; unmatched junction nucleotides: 7. This CDR3 has 14 residues. Looked up from germline, CDR1 is SGHTA and CDR2 is FQGNSA. This chain's CDR3 is CASSHGTGLYEQYF. As DNA, the CDR3 is TGTGCCAGCAGCCATGGGACAGGTTTATACGAGCAGTACTTC.

This clonotype was observed a handful of times. The J gene is TRBJ1-1, the V gene TRBV20-1; no reliable D call. CDR1 is DFQATT and CDR2 is SNEGSKA in the germline V gene (reference sequence). V was trimmed by 6 bases and J by 1 base, leaving 9 bases between them. This CDR3 comprises 12 residues. This chain's CDR3 is CSALGRNTEAFF. In DNA form, the CDR3 reads TGCAGTGCCCTCGGACGGAACACTGAAGCTTTCTTT.